This is a list of T cell receptor beta chains from one sample in a study of T cell responses to AZD1222 COVID-19 vaccine. The assay was immunoSEQ multiplex PCR, and TCRdb's table has in-frame clones only and misses some. This table holds about 140,000 clones, approximately 93% found once. Here the sequenced sample was peripheral blood, taken on day 0 of MenACWY control vaccination. The origin of the receptors is an adult in good health. CDR3s include the opening cysteine and the closing phenylalanine or tryptophan. Each record gives: J gene, clone size, V gene, D gene, CDR3 protein, CDR3 DNA. A D gene is named only where the DNA matches it firmly. Some rows mark clone size as missing; the rest say once, few, many or name a class of expanded clone.

TRBJ1-2,.,TRBV12-3/TRBV12-4,.,CASSYGALYGYTF,TGTGCCAGCAGTTATGGGGCCCTCTATGGCTACACCTTC
TRBJ1-5,.,TRBV3-1/TRBV3-2,.,CASSLPGGAQHF,TGTGCCAGCAGCCTGCCAGGCGGAGCCCAGCATTTT
TRBJ2-2,.,TRBV5-4,.,CASSLGRRDHTGELFF,TGTGCCAGCAGCTTGGGGCGTAGGGACCACACCGGGGAGCTGTTTTTT
TRBJ1-1,.,TRBV7-2,TRBD1,CASTKDRAQEAFF,TGTGCCAGCACTAAAGACAGGGCCCAAGAAGCTTTCTTT
TRBJ1-1,.,TRBV5-5,.,CASSFSDSSTEAFF,TGTGCCAGCAGCTTTTCCGACTCAAGCACTGAAGCTTTCTTT
TRBJ2-2,.,TRBV5-6,TRBD1,CASSHTGVSGELFF,TGTGCCAGCAGCCACACAGGGGTTTCCGGGGAGCTGTTTTTT
TRBJ2-7,.,TRBV5-5,.,CASSPVGYYEQYF,TGTGCCAGCAGCCCTGTGGGTTACTACGAGCAGTACTTC
TRBJ2-1,.,TRBV6-5,TRBD1,CASSYSLGTGLGEQFF,TGTGCCAGCAGTTACTCTCTCGGGACAGGCTTGGGTGAGCAGTTCTTC
TRBJ2-3,.,TRBV12-3/TRBV12-4,.,CASSFRNTQYF,TGTGCCAGCAGTTTTCGGAATACGCAGTATTTT
TRBJ2-1,.,TRBV7-9,TRBD2,CASSFSTSGRGYNEQFF,TGTGCCAGCAGCTTTTCGACTAGCGGGAGGGGTTACAATGAGCAGTTCTTC
TRBJ1-4,.,TRBV6-6,.,CASRAGTGWEKLFF,TGTGCCAGCAGGGCAGGGACGGGGTGGGAAAAACTGTTTTTT
TRBJ1-2,.,TRBV27,.,CASSLRQRDISNYGYTF,TGTGCCAGCAGTTTACGGCAGCGGGACATATCTAACTATGGCTACACCTTC
TRBJ2-3,.,TRBV9,TRBD1,CASSAPTGGTDTQYF,TGTGCCAGCAGCGCCCCGACAGGGGGCACAGATACGCAGTATTTT
TRBJ2-5,.,TRBV30,TRBD2,CAWSLGLAGGGETQYF,TGTGCCTGGAGTTTGGGGCTAGCGGGAGGGGGTGAGACCCAGTACTTC
TRBJ2-3,.,TRBV9,TRBD1,CASSTGQGGPDTQYF,TGTGCCAGCAGCACCGGACAGGGGGGTCCAGATACGCAGTATTTT
TRBJ1-2,.,TRBV3-1/TRBV3-2,.,CASSQGLHYGYTF,TGTGCCAGCAGCCAGGGACTTCACTATGGCTACACCTTC
TRBJ2-7,.,TRBV18,.,CASSPPGPPTVEQYF,TGTGCCAGCTCACCGCCGGGACCCCCTACGGTCGAGCAGTACTTC
TRBJ1-5,.,TRBV28,.,CASSFGGQPQHF,TGTGCCAGCAGTTTCGGGGGGCAGCCCCAGCATTTT
TRBJ2-7,.,TRBV30,TRBD2,CACSGRHEQYF,TGTGCCTGTAGCGGGAGACACGAGCAGTACTTC
TRBJ2-7,.,TRBV6-4,.,CASISQGGHSYEQYF,TGTGCCAGCATTAGCCAGGGGGGGCACTCCTACGAGCAGTACTTC
TRBJ2-7,.,TRBV6-5,.,CASSSLPGRSYEQYF,TGTGCCAGCAGTTCCCTCCCGGGACGATCCTACGAGCAGTACTTC
TRBJ2-7,.,TRBV7-9,TRBD1,CASSSAVNPGGYEQYF,TGTGCCAGCAGCAGCGCTGTCAATCCAGGGGGATACGAGCAGTACTTC
TRBJ1-2,.,TRBV5-5,TRBD1,CASSLDRGYGYTF,TGTGCCAGCAGCTTAGACAGGGGCTATGGCTACACCTTC
TRBJ1-1,.,TRBV27,.,CASRSPDRNTEAFF,TGTGCCAGCAGGTCCCCAGATAGGAACACTGAAGCTTTCTTT
TRBJ1-1,.,TRBV7-9,.,CASSLLGMPSFNTEAFF,TGTGCCAGCAGCTTATTAGGGATGCCCTCTTTCAACACTGAAGCTTTCTTT
TRBJ2-5,.,TRBV12-3/TRBV12-4,.,CASSLLYQETQYF,TGTGCCAGCAGTTTGCTGTACCAAGAGACCCAGTACTTC
TRBJ2-7,.,TRBV7-6,TRBD1,CASSLQGAYEQYF,TGTGCCAGCAGCTTACAGGGGGCCTACGAGCAGTACTTC
TRBJ1-1,.,TRBV7-3,TRBD1,CASSLEGAGTEAFF,TGTGCCAGCAGCTTAGAGGGGGCGGGCACTGAAGCTTTCTTT
TRBJ2-5,.,TRBV27,.,CASSPLLDETQYF,TGTGCCAGCAGCCCCCTGCTTGACGAGACCCAGTACTTC
TRBJ2-7,.,TRBV27,.,CASSQDGTYEQYF,TGTGCCAGCAGTCAGGACGGGACCTACGAGCAGTACTTC
TRBJ1-2,.,TRBV2,.,CASSEAGGGYGYTF,TGTGCCAGCAGTGAAGCAGGAGGTGGCTATGGCTACACCTTC
TRBJ1-1,.,TRBV29-1,.,CSSGPLMNTEAFF,TGCAGCTCTGGACCGCTCATGAACACTGAAGCTTTCTTT
TRBJ2-3,.,TRBV5-1,.,CASSLGQGGDTQYF,TGCGCCAGCAGCTTGGGACAGGGAGGGGATACGCAGTATTTT
TRBJ1-2,.,TRBV6-1,TRBD1,CATGQAGYGYTF,TGTGCCACCGGACAGGCTGGCTATGGCTACACCTTC
TRBJ1-6,once,TRBV15,.,CATSYSLRSPLHF,TGTGCCACCAGCTACTCCCTACGGTCACCCCTCCACTTT
TRBJ1-2,.,TRBV11-1,.,CASSLRGGLPLGGYTF,TGTGCCAGCAGCTTAAGGGGGGGACTTCCCCTCGGAGGCTACACCTTC
TRBJ2-3,.,TRBV7-8,.,CASSKTPSTDTQYF,TGTGCCAGCAGCAAGACACCTAGCACAGATACGCAGTATTTT
TRBJ2-7,.,TRBV27,TRBD2,CASSRPGGGLSYEQYF,TGTGCCAGCAGCAGACCTGGCGGGGGGTTATCCTACGAGCAGTACTTC
TRBJ1-2,.,TRBV27,TRBD1,CATPQGAVNGYGYTF,TGTGCCACCCCTCAGGGGGCCGTAAACGGCTATGGCTACACCTTC
TRBJ1-1,.,TRBV13,TRBD1,CASSYSTGTGVTEAFF,TGTGCCAGCAGCTACTCAACCGGGACAGGGGTCACTGAAGCTTTCTTT
TRBJ2-5,once,TRBV28,TRBD1,CASSLGTGEVGLETQYF,TGTGCCAGCAGTTTGGGGACAGGGGAAGTAGGGCTTGAGACCCAGTACTTC
TRBJ2-5,.,TRBV11-2,.,CASSSGQGLNQETQYF,TGTGCCAGCAGTTCAGGCCAGGGGCTGAACCAAGAGACCCAGTACTTC
TRBJ1-1,.,TRBV6-1,.,CASSERGPQNTEAFF,TGTGCCAGCAGTGAAAGGGGCCCACAGAACACTGAAGCTTTCTTT
TRBJ2-7,.,TRBV7-9,.,CASRLSGTGDEQYF,TGTGCCAGCAGACTGAGCGGGACAGGAGACGAGCAGTACTTC
TRBJ2-3,once,TRBV7-2,TRBD2,CASSRKSGGADTQYF,TGTGCCAGCAGCCGGAAGAGCGGGGGGGCTGATACGCAGTATTTT
TRBJ1-4,once,TRBV28,TRBD1,CASSPSTGAIKLFF,TGTGCCAGCAGTCCCTCGACAGGGGCGATAAAACTGTTTTTT
TRBJ2-5,.,TRBV6-6,.,CASSPGTAAPWQETQYF,TGTGCCAGCAGTCCCGGGACGGCGGCGCCCTGGCAAGAGACCCAGTACTTC
TRBJ2-2,.,TRBV5-1,.,CASSLTAGWNTGELFF,TGCGCCAGCAGCTTGACGGCAGGGTGGAACACCGGGGAGCTGTTTTTT
TRBJ2-7,.,TRBV27,TRBD1,CASSLQGARWEQYF,TGTGCCAGCAGTCTACAGGGGGCTAGGTGGGAGCAGTACTTC
TRBJ2-7,.,TRBV6-5,TRBD2,CASSLSAGAESYEQYF,TGTGCCAGCAGTTTAAGCGCGGGAGCGGAGTCCTACGAGCAGTACTTC
TRBJ2-3,.,TRBV10-3,.,CAISGPGEDTQYF,TGTGCCATCAGTGGCCCAGGGGAAGATACGCAGTATTTT
TRBJ1-4,.,TRBV6-5,.,CASKDEKLFF,TGTGCCAGCAAGGATGAAAAACTGTTTTTT
TRBJ1-2,.,TRBV24-1,.,CATASGANYGYTF,TGTGCCACCGCGAGTGGAGCTAACTATGGCTACACCTTC
TRBJ1-2,.,TRBV18,TRBD1,CASSFDRVGRGYTF,TGTGCCAGCTCATTCGACAGGGTTGGAAGAGGCTACACCTTC
TRBJ1-4,.,TRBV27,TRBD1,CASRPYNAGGNEKLFF,TGTGCCAGCAGGCCCTATAATGCAGGGGGGAATGAAAAACTGTTTTTT
TRBJ1-5,.,TRBV6-5,.,CASSYSRSGNQPQHF,TGTGCCAGCAGTTACTCTAGGTCAGGCAATCAGCCCCAGCATTTT
TRBJ1-5,.,TRBV28,.,CASRDGGLNQPQHF,TGTGCCAGCAGAGACGGGGGCCTCAATCAGCCCCAGCATTTT
TRBJ1-5,once,TRBV27,.,CASSWDVGQPQHF,TGTGCCAGCAGTTGGGACGTGGGTCAGCCCCAGCATTTT